The T cell receptor beta chain under discussion was sequenced for a study of blood T cell repertoires in COVID-19. This table comes from immunoSEQ multiplex PCR, and its TCRdb copy is limited to in-frame clones, with some not included. The sample carries around 290,000 clones, around 86% recorded once. V was clipped by 3 bases and J by 4 bases; unmatched bases: 6. This CDR3 comprises 16 residues. CDR1 and CDR2 from the germline V gene are MGHDK and SYGVNS. Symptom resolution, clearance, or two negative PCRs marked the recovered donors of Cohort 3. The chain is built from TRBV25-1 and TRBJ2-3; 11 bases match TRBD2. The clonotype comes from a woman aged 18-29 years who had recovered from COVID-19. Input material: PBMCs or T cells enriched from blood (not recorded which). The CDR3 spells CASSDVAGGRADTQYF. The CDR3 DNA follows: TGTGCCAGCAGTGATGTAGCGGGAGGGCGGGCAGATACGCAGTATTTT.